This TCR beta chain was identified in a study of cytomegalovirus exposure and HLA in healthy donors. 60 Vbeta and 13 Jbeta primers were used in PCR. Sequencing used immunoSEQ multiplex PCR; TCRdb keeps in-frame clones, though not all of them. The repertoire consists of around 120,000 clones, with 55% to 75% occurring once and the leading ten covering roughly 8.2%. Germline V CDR1 and CDR2: KGHSH, LQKENI. V lost 2 bases, J lost 3 bases, and 10 bases lay in between. The CDR3 runs to 14 residues. The rearrangement joins TRBV18 to TRBJ1-1; D is undetermined. This TCR came from a woman aged 40 to 50 in good health and CMV-seropositive. The sample was PBMCs. CDR3 nucleotide sequence: TGTGCCAGCTCACCAGCGGAAAGTGACACTGAAGCTTTCTTT. Translated: CASSPAESDTEAFF.